One and the same sample provided the 12 T cell receptor beta chains below, sequenced in a study of blood T cell repertoires in COVID-19. Libraries were prepared by immunoSEQ multiplex PCR; TCRdb keeps only in-frame clonotypes and omits some of them. This table has 250,000 to 300,000 clones, roughly 89% appearing once. The sample taken for sequencing was peripheral blood. Every receptor here comes from a woman in her forties who had recovered from COVID-19.

The chain combines TRBV27 with TRBJ1-2; D uncertain. The CDR3 extends over 16 amino acids. V lost 0 bases, J lost 8 bases, and 19 bases lay in between. Per the germline V gene, CDR1 is MNHEY and CDR2 is SMNVEV (reference sequence). CDR3 loop: CASSLSWRVISEGYTF. The DNA of the CDR3 is TGTGCCAGCAGTTTATCGTGGAGGGTAATTTCGGAAGGCTACACCTTC.

The chain has TRBV3-1 (or the pseudogene TRBV3-2) and TRBJ1-2; unclear D gene. Deletions cut 4 bases from V and 8 bases from J, with 14 bases between. The germline CDR1 and CDR2 sequences are LGHDT and YNNKEL (reference sequence). CDR3 length equals 13 residues. The chain's CDR3 is CASSPRGSGGYTF. The CDR3 nucleotides are TGTGCCAGCAGCCCCCGTGGTTCCGGGGGCTACACCTTC.

J is TRBJ2-3 and V is TRBV4-2, with D perhaps matching TRBD1 (6 bases). V shed 4 bases and J shed 4 bases, with 21 bases lying between them. Germline V lookup: CDR1 LGHNA, CDR2 YNFKEQ. CDR3 length: 17 residues. DNA for the CDR3: TGTGCCAGCAGCCGCAATCCCGACAGGCCTAGGGCAGATACGCAGTATTTT. This sequence encodes CASSRNPDRPRADTQYF.

CDR3 in DNA: TGTGCCAGCAGTGAATTGCGGGAGGGCCATCAAGATACGCAGTATTTT. Amino acid sequence: CASSELREGHQDTQYF. This chain links TRBV25-1 with TRBJ2-3; 9 positions match TRBD2. CDR3 length equals 16 residues. The V gene end was trimmed by 1 base and the J gene end by 5 bases; junction bases not matched to a gene: 7. Looked up from germline, CDR1 is MGHDK and CDR2 is SYGVNS. Full variable domain (missing parts from reference TRBV25-1 and TRBJ2-3): EADIYQTPRYLVIGTGKKITLECSQTMGHDKMYWYQQDPGMELHLIHYSYGVNSTEKGDLSSESTVSRIRTEHFPLTLESARPSHTSQYLCASSELREGHQDTQYFGPGTRLTVL.

This rearrangement joins TRBV6-5 to TRBJ1-1; a possible D gene is TRBD1 (6 bases). The CDR3 is 16 residues long. V was cut by 1 base and J by 4 bases, with 16 bases left in between. The germline V gene encodes CDR1 MNHEY and CDR2 SVGAGI. The CDR3 spells CASSYLTRGSTTEAFF. CDR3 in DNA: TGTGCCAGCAGTTACTTGACGAGGGGGAGTACCACTGAAGCTTTCTTT.

This rearrangement joins TRBV7-9 to TRBJ2-3, with a weak D call TRBD2 (5 bases). Trimming pared 4 bases from V and 8 bases from J, leaving 16 bases between. This CDR3 is built from 14 residues. Germline CDR1 and CDR2: SEHNR and FQNEAQ (reference sequence). The CDR3 loop is CASSSATTHGTQYF. CDR3 bases: TGTGCCAGCAGCTCAGCGACTACCCACGGTACGCAGTATTTT.

This clone was detected once. J is TRBJ2-1 and V is TRBV9; 7 bases align to TRBD1. The CDR3 runs 13 residues. The germline CDR1 and CDR2 sequences are SGDLS and YYNGEE. Trimming cost V 2 bases and J 6 bases; bases outside gene matches: 2. The CDR3 loop reads CASSVGQINEQFF. Here the CDR3 DNA reads TGTGCCAGCAGCGTGGGACAGATCAATGAGCAGTTCTTC.

The rearrangement links TRBV7-9 to TRBJ1-1; TRBD1 aligns across 7 bases. This CDR3 contains 14 residues. J gave up 4 bases and V 1 base, and 3 bases lay outside the gene matches. CDR1 SEHNR and CDR2 FQNEAQ come from the germline V gene (reference sequence). The CDR3 loop is CASSLDRGSTEAFF. CDR3 DNA sequence: TGTGCCAGCAGCTTAGACAGGGGAAGCACTGAAGCTTTCTTT.

A single count supports this clone. The chain links TRBV7-2 to TRBJ2-1, with 9 bases identical to TRBD2. This CDR3 comprises 16 residues. J lost 7 bases, V lost 1 base, and 8 bases had no gene match. Germline CDR1 reads SGHTA; CDR2 reads FQGNSA. The CDR3 loop reads CASSLGAGGRMNEQFF. CDR3 bases: TGTGCCAGCAGCTTAGGTGCGGGGGGGCGAATGAATGAGCAGTTCTTC.

V is TRBV2 and J is TRBJ2-5; 7 bases line up with TRBD2. V lost 2 bases, J lost 4 bases, and 7 bases stayed unmatched. The CDR3 has 15 residues. The germline CDR1 and CDR2 sequences are SNHLY and FYNNEI. The CDR3 reads CASSEMAGVGETQYF. The CDR3 DNA reads as TGTGCCAGCAGTGAAATGGCGGGGGTTGGAGAGACCCAGTACTTC.

The V and J genes are TRBV27 and TRBJ2-2; possible D gene TRBD1, 7 bases. In germline, CDR1 is MNHEY, CDR2 SMNVEV (reference sequence). The CDR3 spans 16 residues. V shed 7 bases and J shed 6 bases, with 21 bases lying between them. CDR3 loop: CASTLYAGGSPGELFF. The CDR3 DNA reads TGTGCCAGCACCCTATATGCAGGGGGGTCTCCCGGGGAGCTGTTTTTT.

The J gene is TRBJ2-7, the V gene TRBV2; TRBD2 matches 8 bases. With 6 bases clipped from V and 1 base from J, the junction kept 5 bases outside the gene matches. This CDR3 comprises 14 residues. Germline CDR1 SNHLY, CDR2 FYNNEI. The CDR3 loop reads CASSEGLDSYEQYV. DNA of the CDR3: TGTGCCAGCAGCGAGGGACTAGATTCCTACGAGCAGTACGTC.